The 29 T cell receptor beta chains reported below all come from one sample, sequenced in a study of CD4 and CD8 cells across lung adenocarcinoma regions. TCRdb itself ran the PCR reads through MiXCR, one entry per CDR3 protein. The table records several thousand distinct CDR3 sequences, 50% of them present only once. The specimen sequenced was CD4+ T cells from the margin of a lung tumor. These receptors were taken from a male donor with lung adenocarcinoma. The CD4 and CD8 labels of this study may be unreliable.

The chain uses TRBV6-2 or TRBV6-3 and TRBJ2-7, with 9 bases fitting TRBD1. Germline CDR1 reads MNHEY; CDR2 reads SVGEGT. Trimming cost V 6 bases and J 2 bases; bases outside gene matches: 2. CDR3 size: 13 residues. The DNA of the CDR3 is TGTGCCAGCAGGGGACAGGGAACCTACGAGCAGTACTTC. Protein: CASRGQGTYEQYF.

This clonotype is medium-sized within its sample. The V call is TRBV6-1, the J call TRBJ2-1; D is tentatively TRBD1 or TRBD2 (5 bases each). The better agreement between TRBJ2-7 and the DNA end casts doubt on the J call. The CDR3 is 16 residues long. CDR1 MNHNS and CDR2 SASEGT come from the germline V gene. The CDR3 bases are TGTGCCAGCAGCCCAGGGATGGGGACGGGAACCTACGAGCAGTACTTC. It encodes CASSPGMGTGTYEQYF.

This chain joins TRBV3-1 and TRBJ2-3; D not resolved. With 3 bases removed from V and 9 bases from J, the gap between germline ends came to 10 bases. CDR1 is LGHDT, CDR2 YNNKEL, per germline (reference sequence). This CDR3 has 12 residues. In nucleotides, the CDR3 is TGTGCCAGCAGCCAGCTGTGGGGAACGCAGTATTTT. Protein product: CASSQLWGTQYF.

This clonotype was detected ten times or more. The chain uses TRBV6-4 and TRBJ2-5; 9 bases map to TRBD2. This CDR3 is built from 17 residues. V lost 5 bases, J lost 1 base, and 11 bases stayed unmatched. Germline V CDR1 and CDR2: MRHNA, SNTAGT. CDR3 sequence (DNA): TGTGCCAGCAGTCCCCTTGATAGCGGGAGTGGCCAAGAGACCCAGTACTTC. Translated, it gives CASSPLDSGSGQETQYF.

The chain links TRBV27 to TRBJ2-3, with D hard to call. The CDR3 is made up of 17 amino acids. V lost 9 bases and J 3 bases, leaving 25 bases between the germline ends. From germline, CDR1 is MNHEY and CDR2 SMNVEV (reference sequence). The CDR3 here is CARSPGRVACGTDTQYF. Here the CDR3 DNA reads TGTGCCAGGAGTCCTGGCCGGGTGGCTTGTGGGACAGATACGCAGTATTTT.

The chain couples TRBV10-3 to TRBJ2-3; 7 nucleotides agree with TRBD2. Per the germline V gene, CDR1 is ENHRY and CDR2 is SYGVKD. The CDR3 is made up of 15 amino acids. The trim removed 10 bases at V and 2 bases at J, leaving 12 bases unmatched. The CDR3 here is CATQPTSALTDTQYF. The CDR3 nucleotides read TGTGCCACCCAACCCACTAGCGCCCTCACAGATACGCAGTATTTT.

This chain connects TRBV6-1 to TRBJ2-4, with TRBD2 matching over 7 bases. CDR3 length: 14 residues. Germline trimming cut 5 bases from V and 0 bases from J; bases unmatched to any gene: 1. Germline CDR1 MNHNS, CDR2 SASEGT. CDR3 in DNA: TGTGCCAGCAGTAGCGGGATAGCCAAAAACATTCAGTACTTC. The encoded protein is CASSSGIAKNIQYF.

V is TRBV27 and J is TRBJ2-4, with D maybe TRBD1 (5 bases). The J call is uncertain, as TRBJ2-3 better fits the DNA end. The CDR3 is made up of 16 amino acids. Germline V CDR1 and CDR2: MNHEY, SMNVEV (reference sequence). The CDR3 reads CASSLSGLGPKNIQYF. CDR3 nucleotide sequence: TGTGCCAGCAGTTTATCGGGGCTGGGCCCCAAAAATATTCAGTATTTT.

This CDR3 reads CASSEQGPYEQYF. CDR3 bases: TGTGCCAGCAGTGAACAGGGTCCCTACGAGCAGTACTTC. The rearrangement uses TRBV27 and TRBJ2-1; D perhaps matches TRBD1 (6 bases). The J call may be wrong; the DNA end is better matched by TRBJ2-7. There are 13 residues in the CDR3. CDR1 MNHEY and CDR2 SMNVEV come from the germline V gene (reference sequence).

The rearrangement links TRBV6-5 to TRBJ2-3, with TRBD1 identical over 10 bases. The CDR3 is 16 amino acids. V trimming: 3 bases; J trimming: 8 bases; junction bases outside the gene matches: 11. Germline CDR1 is MNHEY and CDR2 is SVGAGI. CDR3 residues: CASSYQGQGCTGTQYF. The CDR3, as DNA: TGTGCCAGCAGTTATCAGGGACAGGGGTGCACCGGTACGCAGTATTTT.

This clonotype was observed a handful of times. The V and J genes are TRBV4-2 and TRBJ2-1; the D call may be TRBD1 or TRBD2 (5 bases each). The CDR3 contains 16 residues. Germline CDR1 LGHNA, CDR2 YNFKEQ. V shed 2 bases and J shed 6 bases, with 17 bases lying between them. This chain's CDR3 is CASSQTRGAPFNEQFF. The DNA for the CDR3 is TGTGCCAGCAGCCAAACCCGAGGGGCTCCCTTCAATGAGCAGTTCTTC.

This clonotype was observed once. The junction differs from germline at one of its ends, possibly a read error. The rearrangement uses TRBV12-3 or TRBV12-4 and TRBJ2-3; the D gene is possibly TRBD1 (6 bases). The CDR3 extends over 12 amino acids. The CDR3 DNA reads TGTGCCAGCAGTTCAGGGGCCCATATCCTGTATTTC. Translated: CASSSGAHILYF.

With regard to this clonotype: Germline and junction disagree at one end, which may indicate a read error. The rearrangement uses TRBV6-1 and TRBJ2-3, with 10 bases lining up with TRBD2. There are 15 residues in the CDR3. CDR1 is MNHNS, CDR2 SASEGT, per germline. CDR3 coding DNA: TGTGCCAGCAGTGAGGGACTAGCGATTCTTCCGGAGCAGTTCTTT. This gives the protein CASSEGLAILPEQFF.

This chain links TRBV6-1 with TRBJ2-5; D unclear. V lost 2 bases and J 11 bases, leaving 24 bases between the germline ends. The CDR3 extends over 16 amino acids. Germline CDR1 reads MNHNS; CDR2 reads SASEGT. This chain's CDR3 is CASSEPLVVLHATQYF. DNA of the CDR3: TGTGCCAGCAGTGAACCATTAGTAGTCCTCCACGCCACTCAGTACTTC.

CDR3: CASSQDSPLAGVDNEQFF. CDR3 nucleotides: TGTGCCAGCAGCCAAGATAGTCCACTAGCGGGAGTAGATAATGAGCAGTTCTTC. The gene calls are TRBV4-2 and TRBJ2-1; 11 positions agree with TRBD2. Germline V gene sequence: CDR1 LGHNA, CDR2 YNFKEQ. The CDR3 consists of 18 residues. Trimming at V came to 0 bases and at J to 7 bases, leaving 11 bases not matched to a gene.

Relative to its sample, this clonotype is medium-sized. This rearrangement joins TRBV10-2 to TRBJ2-3; 11 bases fit TRBD2. CDR3 length: 14 residues. CDR1 is WSHSY, CDR2 SAAADI, per germline. V lost 7 bases and J lost 6; bases outside the gene matches: 6. The CDR3 nucleotides read TGCGCCAGCATGGAGACTAGCGGGGTTGATACGCAGTATTTT. Protein: CASMETSGVDTQYF.

Many counts were recorded for this clonotype. The rearrangement joins TRBV4-1 to TRBJ1-2, with D uncertain. The CDR3 runs 15 residues. The germline V gene has CDR1 MGHRA and CDR2 YSYEKL. With 1 base removed from V and 4 bases from J, the gap between germline ends came to 13 bases. CDR3 in amino acids: CASSQGGGVGYGYTF. In DNA, the CDR3 is TGCGCCAGCAGCCAAGGCGGCGGGGTCGGCTATGGCTACACCTTC.

This clonotype was picked up a small number of times. The gene calls are TRBV11-2 and TRBJ2-1; TRBD2 aligns across 9 bases. Germline assignment: CDR1 SGHAT and CDR2 FQNNGV. J gave up 4 bases and V 1 base, and 2 bases lay outside the gene matches. CDR3 length: 15 amino acids. CDR3 sequence reads: CASSLGLAGYNEQFF. In DNA, the CDR3 is TGTGCCAGCAGCTTAGGCCTAGCGGGGTACAATGAGCAGTTCTTC.

By sample share, this clonotype is medium-sized. V and J are TRBV25-1 and TRBJ1-2, with D possibly being TRBD1 (5 bases). The CDR3 extends over 15 amino acids. Germline V gene lookup returns CDR1 MGHDK and CDR2 SYGVNS. V lost 4 bases, J lost 2 bases, and 14 bases lay in between. The CDR3 loop reads CASSAPWAGNYGYTF. CDR3 DNA: TGTGCCAGCAGTGCTCCCTGGGCAGGGAACTATGGCTACACCTTC.

This clonotype was found a few times. The V gene is TRBV27, the J gene TRBJ2-1, with D maybe TRBD2 (5 bases). Germline lookup yields CDR1 MNHEY and CDR2 SMNVEV (reference sequence). The CDR3 length is 14 residues. The V and J ends lost 6 bases and 4 bases respectively, with 13 bases between them. CDR3 nucleotides: TGTGCCAGCAGACCACTTACTAGATACAATGAGCAGTTCTTC. Its protein is CASRPLTRYNEQFF.

The J gene is TRBJ2-1, the V gene TRBV4-2; a weak D match, TRBD2 (5 bases). V was clipped by 6 bases and J by 8 bases, with 20 bases between them. This CDR3 comprises 15 residues. Germline V CDR1 and CDR2: LGHNA, YNFKEQ. Here the CDR3 DNA reads TGTGCCAGCAGTCCCGCGTCCGGAGGTGGGGATGAGCAGTTCTTC. Translation gives CASSPASGGGDEQFF.

The chain recombines TRBV6-1 with TRBJ2-3, with no clear D. V was clipped by 6 bases and J by 14 bases, with 27 bases between them. Germline CDR1 reads MNHNS; CDR2 reads SASEGT. The length of the CDR3 is 15 residues. CDR3 loop: CASSLQAGIPDALYF. The CDR3 nucleotides are TGTGCCAGCAGCCTCCAGGCTGGAATTCCCGATGCGCTGTATTTT.

By sample fraction, this clonotype is medium-sized. This chain joins TRBV6-1 and TRBJ2-4; D remains unclear. The ends were cut back, 2 bases at V and 12 bases at J, with 8 bases in the middle. Germline V lookup: CDR1 MNHNS, CDR2 SASEGT. CDR3 length equals 11 residues. CDR3 DNA sequence: TGTGCCAGCAGTGAAAGGGATAATCAGTACTTC. Protein: CASSERDNQYF.

The CDR3 here is CASERERRETQYF. The DNA for the CDR3 is TGTGCCAGCGAGCGGGAGCGGCGGGAGACCCAGTACTTC. V and J are TRBV6-1 and TRBJ2-3; 8 bases are a match to TRBD2. The J call could be wrong; TRBJ2-5 is a better fit for the DNA end. Germline V gene sequence: CDR1 MNHNS, CDR2 SASEGT. The CDR3 has 13 amino acids.

This clonotype was seen only a few times. The V and J genes are TRBV6-5 and TRBJ2-1, with no clear D. CDR3 size: 13 residues. V was clipped by 0 bases and J by 3 bases, with 3 bases between them. Germline loops: CDR1 MNHEY, CDR2 SVGAGI. Here the CDR3 reads CASSYSGYNEQFF. The CDR3 bases are TGTGCCAGCAGTTACTCAGGCTACAATGAGCAGTTCTTC.

Details on this clonotype: This likely comes from a read error, as the CDR3 has no conserved phenylalanine or tryptophan at its end. The DNA is omitted, as the CDR3 cannot be located on it reliably, and the CDR3 follows TCRdb's listing. The genes are TRBV18 and TRBJ2-5; the listed D gene, TRBD1, was not tested against the DNA. The CDR3 comprises 11 residues, both ends counted. Germline V CDR1 and CDR2: KGHSH, LQKENI. The CDR3 spells CIFRRDRVSPC.

Within the sample, this clonotype is medium-sized. The rearrangement links TRBV10-1 to TRBJ2-2, with D perhaps TRBD1 or TRBD2 (5 bases each). V was cut by 8 bases and J by 0 bases, with 7 bases left in between. CDR3 length: 13 amino acids. Germline V gene lookup returns CDR1 WNHNN and CDR2 SYGVQD (reference sequence). Here the CDR3 DNA reads TGCGCCAGCGGGACGTCGAACACCGGGGAGCTGTTTTTT. Its translation is CASGTSNTGELFF.

The chain couples TRBV10-3 to TRBJ2-5; the D gene is possibly TRBD2 (5 bases). V was shortened by 10 bases and J by 7 bases, with 16 bases between the two germline ends. This CDR3 has 12 residues. Per the germline V gene, CDR1 is ENHRY and CDR2 is SYGVKD. The CDR3 reads CATPDNRGTQYF. The CDR3 coding sequence is TGTGCCACCCCAGACAACCGGGGGACCCAGTACTTC.

By share, this clonotype counts as medium-sized. The rearrangement uses TRBV10-2 and TRBJ2-5, with a possible D match to TRBD1 (6 bases). TRBJ2-7 matches the DNA end more closely, so the J call is doubtful. CDR3 size: 14 residues. Germline V gene sequence: CDR1 WSHSY, CDR2 SAAADI. The DNA for the CDR3 is TGCGCCGTCCGGAGGACCCAGGGGACCTACGAGCAGTACTTC. Translated, it gives CAVRRTQGTYEQYF.